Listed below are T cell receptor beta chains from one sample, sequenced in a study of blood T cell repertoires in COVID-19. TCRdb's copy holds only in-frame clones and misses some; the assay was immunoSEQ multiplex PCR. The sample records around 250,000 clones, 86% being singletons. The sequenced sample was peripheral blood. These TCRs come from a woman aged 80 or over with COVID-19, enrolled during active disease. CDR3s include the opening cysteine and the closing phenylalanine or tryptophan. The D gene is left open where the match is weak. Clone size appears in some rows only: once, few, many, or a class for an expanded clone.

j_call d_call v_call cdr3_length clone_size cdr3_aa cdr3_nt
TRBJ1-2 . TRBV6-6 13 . CASSYSGAYGYTF TGTGCCAGCAGTTACTCGGGGGCCTATGGCTACACCTTC
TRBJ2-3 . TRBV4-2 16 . CASSQVGQGGTDTQYF TGTGCCAGCAGCCAAGTAGGGCAGGGCGGCACAGATACGCAGTATTTT
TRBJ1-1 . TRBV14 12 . CASSQDRVKAFF TGTGCCAGCAGCCAAGACAGGGTTAAAGCTTTCTTT
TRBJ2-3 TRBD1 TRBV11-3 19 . CASSSPPTPGQGHTDTQYF TGTGCCAGCAGCTCCCCCCCCACCCCGGGACAGGGGCACACAGATACGCAGTATTTT
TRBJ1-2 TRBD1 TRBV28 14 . CASRDDRGKYGYTF TGTGCCAGCAGAGACGACAGGGGCAAATATGGCTACACCTTC
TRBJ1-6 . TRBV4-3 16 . CASSQALGAANSPLHF TGCGCCAGCAGCCAAGCCCTGGGGGCTGCAAATTCACCCCTCCACTTT
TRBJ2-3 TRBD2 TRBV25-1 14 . CASESGGEADTQYF TGTGCCAGCGAGAGCGGGGGGGAAGCAGATACGCAGTATTTT
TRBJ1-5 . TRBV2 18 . CASSERLGTRLSNQPQHF TGTGCCAGCAGTGAAAGGTTGGGGACACGTCTTAGCAATCAGCCCCAGCATTTT
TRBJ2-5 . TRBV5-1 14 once CASSFAGQQETQYF TGCGCCAGCAGCTTTGCGGGACAGCAAGAGACCCAGTACTTC
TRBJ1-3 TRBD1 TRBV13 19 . CASSLGPGTGASSGNTIYF TGTGCCAGCAGCTTAGGCCCGGGGACAGGGGCCTCCTCTGGAAACACCATATATTTT
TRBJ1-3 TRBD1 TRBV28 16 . CASSLFGQGAGNTIYF TGTGCCAGCAGTTTATTTGGACAGGGGGCTGGAAACACCATATATTTT
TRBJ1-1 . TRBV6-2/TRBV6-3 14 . CASSYLRGNTEAFF TGTGCCAGCAGTTACCTTAGAGGCAACACTGAAGCTTTCTTT
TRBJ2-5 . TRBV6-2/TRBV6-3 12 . CASSYGLETQYF TGTGCCAGCAGTTATGGCTTGGAGACCCAGTACTTC
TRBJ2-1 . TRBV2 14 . CASSGLLSYNEQFF TGTGCCAGCAGTGGTTTATTATCCTACAATGAGCAGTTCTTC
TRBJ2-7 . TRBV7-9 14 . CASSPVAGSYEQYF TGTGCCAGCAGCCCGGTGGCGGGGTCCTACGAGCAGTACTTC
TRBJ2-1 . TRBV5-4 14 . CASSPTGSYNEQFF TGTGCCAGCAGCCCTACAGGGTCCTACAATGAGCAGTTCTTC
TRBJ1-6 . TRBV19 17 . CASSDIQITSSNSPLHF TGTGCCAGTAGTGACATACAGATTACCTCTTCTAATTCACCCCTCCACTTT
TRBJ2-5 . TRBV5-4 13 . CASSLPQGETQYF TGTGCCAGCAGCTTACCGCAGGGGGAGACCCAGTACTTC
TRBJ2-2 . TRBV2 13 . CASSRQNTGELFF TGTGCCAGCAGTCGCCAGAATACCGGGGAGCTGTTTTTT
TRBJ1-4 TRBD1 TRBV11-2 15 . CASSPQGQGSEKLFF TGTGCCAGCAGCCCCCAGGGACAGGGTAGTGAAAAACTGTTTTTT
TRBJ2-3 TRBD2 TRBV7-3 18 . CASSPIGTSGGGTDTQYF TGTGCCAGCAGCCCCATCGGGACTAGCGGGGGCGGCACAGATACGCAGTATTTT
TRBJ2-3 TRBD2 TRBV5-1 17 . CASSPIPAGGNTDTQYF TGCGCCAGCAGCCCTATCCCAGCGGGGGGGAACACAGATACGCAGTATTTT
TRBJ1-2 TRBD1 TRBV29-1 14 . CSVVGGTDNYGYTF TGCAGCGTTGTAGGCGGGACAGATAATTATGGCTACACCTTC
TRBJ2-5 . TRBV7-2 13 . CASSLATASAQYF TGTGCCAGCAGCTTAGCCACAGCCTCGGCCCAGTACTTC
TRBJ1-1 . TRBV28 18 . CASSFDPRSRGGYTEAFF TGTGCCAGCAGTTTCGACCCTCGATCCAGGGGAGGGTACACTGAAGCTTTCTTT
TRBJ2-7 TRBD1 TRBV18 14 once CASSPPTGGYEQYF TGTGCCAGCTCACCACCGACAGGGGGCTACGAGCAGTACTTC
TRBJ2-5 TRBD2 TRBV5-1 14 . CASHGGGAAETQYF TGCGCCAGCCATGGCGGGGGGGCCGCGGAGACCCAGTACTTC
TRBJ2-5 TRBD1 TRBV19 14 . CASTHRDRQETQYF TGTGCCAGTACCCACCGGGACAGGCAAGAGACCCAGTACTTC
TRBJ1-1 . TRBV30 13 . CAWSVGGGTEAFF TGTGCCTGGAGTGTTGGAGGAGGGACTGAAGCTTTCTTT
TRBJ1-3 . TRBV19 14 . CASWAGSSGNTIYF TGTGCCAGTTGGGCGGGCAGCTCTGGAAACACCATATATTTT
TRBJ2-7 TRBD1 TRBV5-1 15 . CASTSSGTGSGEQYF TGCGCCAGCACGTCCTCCGGGACAGGGAGTGGCGAGCAGTACTTC
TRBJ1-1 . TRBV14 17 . CASSVWPVSGGGTEAFF TGTGCCAGCAGCGTCTGGCCGGTGAGTGGAGGCGGCACTGAAGCTTTCTTT
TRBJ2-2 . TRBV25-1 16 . CASGGKSGSTTGELFF TGTGCCAGCGGGGGGAAGAGTGGCAGCACGACCGGGGAGCTGTTTTTT
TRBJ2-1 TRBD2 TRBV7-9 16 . CASSLLAGGRDNEQFF TGTGCCAGCAGCCTCTTAGCGGGGGGGCGTGACAATGAGCAGTTCTTC
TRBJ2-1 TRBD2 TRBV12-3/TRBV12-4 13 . CASRGLAGYEQFF TGTGCCAGCAGGGGACTAGCGGGGTATGAGCAGTTCTTC
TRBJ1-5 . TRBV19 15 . CASTQGPVGNQPQHF TGTGCCAGTACCCAGGGCCCGGTAGGCAATCAGCCCCAGCATTTT